This entry concerns a single T cell receptor (beta chain). Antigen specificity is unknown. These data are taken from a study of beta chain features in type 1 diabetes. Broader study findings: In every one of the four CD4+ subsets, TCRB CDR3s were moderately but significantly shorter in Type 1 diabetes patients.

TCRB transcripts that were expressed got sequenced, as all of the isolated RNA had been reverse transcribed. Produced via immunoSEQ multiplex PCR; TCRdb's table is partial and in-frame only. The table shows more than 250,000 clones, with 24% occurring only once. The sequence was collected from a young woman with type 1 diabetes. Sequenced sample: naive CD4+ T cells from blood.

CDR3: CASRGQVNTEAFF. The DNA for the CDR3 is TGCGCCAGCAGGGGACAGGTTAACACTGAAGCTTTCTTT. The chain recombines TRBV5-1 with TRBJ1-1; the match to TRBD1 covers 8 bases. Unmatched junction bases numbered 2, after V lost 5 bases and J lost 2 bases. From germline, CDR1 is SGHRS and CDR2 YFSETQ. CDR3 length: 13 amino acids.